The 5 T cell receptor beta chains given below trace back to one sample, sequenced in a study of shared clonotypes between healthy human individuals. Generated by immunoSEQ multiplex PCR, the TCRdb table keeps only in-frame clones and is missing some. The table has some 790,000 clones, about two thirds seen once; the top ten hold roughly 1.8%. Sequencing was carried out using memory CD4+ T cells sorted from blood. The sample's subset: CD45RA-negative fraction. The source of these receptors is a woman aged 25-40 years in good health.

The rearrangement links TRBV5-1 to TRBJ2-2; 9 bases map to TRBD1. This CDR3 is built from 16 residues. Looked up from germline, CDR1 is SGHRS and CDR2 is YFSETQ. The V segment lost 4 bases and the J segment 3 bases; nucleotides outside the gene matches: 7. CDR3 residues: CASSRTGESYTGELFF. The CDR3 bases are TGCGCCAGCAGCAGGACAGGGGAGTCGTACACCGGGGAGCTGTTTTTT. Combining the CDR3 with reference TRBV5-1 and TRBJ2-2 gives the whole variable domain KAGVTQTPRYLIKTRGQQVTLSCSPISGHRSVSWYQQTPGQGLQFLFEYFSETQRNKGNFPGRFSGRQFSNSRSEMNVSTLELGDSALYLCASSRTGESYTGELFFGEGSRLTVL.

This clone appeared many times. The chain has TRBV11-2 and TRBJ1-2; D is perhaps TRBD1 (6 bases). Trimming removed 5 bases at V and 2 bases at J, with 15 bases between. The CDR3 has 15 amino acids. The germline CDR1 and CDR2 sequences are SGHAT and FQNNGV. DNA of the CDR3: TGTGCCAGCAGCCCCGTGGTTACAGGGAACTATGGCTACACCTTC. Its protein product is CASSPVVTGNYGYTF.

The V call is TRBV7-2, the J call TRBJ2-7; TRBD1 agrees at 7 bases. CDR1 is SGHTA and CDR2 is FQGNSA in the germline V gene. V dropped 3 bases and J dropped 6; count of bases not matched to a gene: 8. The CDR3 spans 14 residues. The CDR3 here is CASSLGTGASEQYF. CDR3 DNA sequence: TGTGCCAGCAGCTTGGGCACAGGGGCCTCCGAGCAGTACTTC. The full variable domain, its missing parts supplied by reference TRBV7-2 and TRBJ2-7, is GAGVSQSPSNKVTEKGKDVELRCDPISGHTALYWYRQSLGQGLEFLIYFQGNSAPDKSGLPSDRFSAERTGGSVSTLTIQRTQQEDSAVYLCASSLGTGASEQYFGPGTRLTVT.

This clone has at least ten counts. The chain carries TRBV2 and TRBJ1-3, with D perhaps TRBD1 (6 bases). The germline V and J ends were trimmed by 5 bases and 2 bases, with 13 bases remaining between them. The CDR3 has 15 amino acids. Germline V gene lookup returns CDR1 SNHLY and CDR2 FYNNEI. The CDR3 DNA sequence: TGTGCCAGCAGTTTTGAGGGGGTTCCTGGAAACACCATATATTTT. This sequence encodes CASSFEGVPGNTIYF.

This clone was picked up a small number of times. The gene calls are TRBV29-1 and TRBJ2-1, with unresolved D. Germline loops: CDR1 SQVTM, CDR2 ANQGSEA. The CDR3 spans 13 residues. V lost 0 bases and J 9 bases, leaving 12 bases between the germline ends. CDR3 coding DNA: TGCAGCGTTGAAGATCGGTTAAGGACTGAGCAGTTCTTC. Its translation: CSVEDRLRTEQFF.